This T cell receptor (beta chain) was documented in a study of early T cells in non-severe SARS-CoV-2 infection (dated by TCRdb to the early 2020s). Background on the whole study: TCR sequencing used bulk RNA from unsorted whole blood, so alpha and beta chains could not be paired.

V lost 7 bases and J lost 8 bases; the stretch between them is 11 bases long. The germline V gene specifies SQVTM as CDR1 and ANQGSEA as CDR2. The CDR3 starts with the cysteine, ends with the phenylalanine, and has 11 residues. CDR3 DNA is the only sequence kept; it has 33 bases, read in frame from the first base. As for this clonotype: This receptor's antigen is unknown. It has no much larger one-base neighbor in the sample; base qualities were not kept.

What the authors observed across the whole study: VDJdb matching was skewed toward anti-spike CD8 responses and likely underestimated virus-specific expansions by missing private and CD4 specificities.

The study was a case-control design nested within a healthcare worker cohort in London, UK, with weekly nasopharyngeal swab PCR tests and blood sampling. Healthcare workers were recruited during the week of the UK lockdown, between 23 and 31 March 2020, and followed weekly for up to roughly 15 weeks. Libraries came from 5' RACE. The sample was run on a NextSeq 500. The TCR library protocol attached unique molecular identifiers to individual cDNA molecules to correct for sequencing error and PCR bias. Both TCR alpha and beta chains were sequenced, and tight co-correlation was observed between alpha and beta sequence abundances in each sample. The study's own analysis went as follows. Decombinator V4 was used to perform V gene, J gene and CDR3 annotation of TCR sequences. TCRs were defined as expanded if a significant change between any two time points was detected under a Poisson model with p below 0.0001. Abundances of TCRs were expressed as counts per million after normalisation to the total number of TCRs sequenced in each sample. TRAV1-2 paired with TRAJ12, TRAJ20 or TRAJ33 defined MAIT TCRs, while TRAV10 paired with TRAJ18 defined iNKT TCRs. VDJdb, accessed on 1 November 2021, was searched for TCRs annotated for CMV, EBV and SARS-CoV-2, and TCRs annotated for more than one antigen were excluded. Through fastp at Q25 and MiXCR, TCRdb rebuilt clones from the public reads, retaining in-frame beta chains. Rows merge per CDR3 protein into single entries with the most common DNA and genes. These V and J calls are TCRdb output, not the study's own analysis. The sample table contains fewer than 85,000 distinct CDR3 sequences; only one count was recorded for 11% of them. About 12% of the sample comes from the top ten.

The specimen was whole blood, collected at baseline. The sequence is built from TRBV29-1 and TRBJ1-4, with TRBD1 as a weak D call on 6 bases. This TCR was sampled from an adult who was a healthcare worker with PCR-confirmed SARS-CoV-2 infection or an uninfected control (not recorded which). The sequence in DNA is TGCAGCGGGGGGGGCAACGAAAAACTGTTTTTT. The translation is CSGGGNEKLFF. The entire variable domain, with the stretches around the CDR3 drawn from the reference TRBV29-1 and TRBJ1-4 proteins, is SAVISQKPSRDICQRGTSLTIQCQVDSQVTMMFWYRQQPGQSLTLIATANQGSEATYESGFVIDKFPISRPNLTFSTLTVSNMSPEDSSIYLCSGGGNEKLFFGSGTQLSVL.